The 14 T cell receptor beta chains below come from one sample, sequenced in a study of CD8 T cells in ankylosing spondylitis. Their antigens are not known. Whole-study results and caveats: Seven to nine highly homologous variants made up a TCR beta motif that seemed to typify ankylosing spondylitis blood.

One entry per CDR3 protein results from TCRdb running MiXCR on the 5' RACE reads. The repertoire has more than 600,000 distinct CDR3 sequences, under 20% of them found once; the top ten carry 15% to 20%. Sequenced sample: blood, either unsorted or a sorted T cell fraction (not recorded which). Source of these receptors: a male donor with ankylosing spondylitis.

The rearrangement uses TRBV28 and TRBJ2-5, with 8 bases matching TRBD2. The CDR3 loop spans 15 amino acids. The V gene end was trimmed by 5 bases and the J gene end by 2 bases; junction bases not matched to a gene: 7. Germline CDR1 MDHEN, CDR2 SYDVKM. Here the CDR3 DNA reads TGTGCCAGCAGTCGCAAAGGACTAGCTCAAGAGACCCAGTACTTC. Translating it yields CASSRKGLAQETQYF.

This clonotype has more than one count but fewer than ten. CDR3 sequence: CASSQRQGAEAFF. The CDR3 bases are TGCGCCAGCAGCCAAAGACAGGGGGCTGAAGCTTTCTTT. This chain links TRBV4-3 with TRBJ1-1, with 9 bases matching TRBD1. This CDR3 contains 13 residues. The ends lost 2 bases at V and 6 bases at J; junction bases unmatched: 1. Germline V gene lookup returns CDR1 LGHNA and CDR2 YSLEER.

There are a few counts of this clonotype. The gene calls are TRBV20-1 and TRBJ1-2, with 11 bases that match TRBD1. Germline loops: CDR1 DFQATT, CDR2 SNEGSKA (reference sequence). The CDR3 is 13 residues long. The CDR3 region is CRARTGGYYGYTF. The CDR3, as DNA: TGCAGGGCCCGGACAGGGGGCTACTATGGCTACACCTTC.

This clonotype has a handful of counts. This chain connects TRBV27 to TRBJ1-4, with D possibly matching TRBD1 (5 bases). The CDR3 is 14 residues long. V was shortened by 5 bases and J by 8 bases, with 15 bases between the two germline ends. Germline V gene lookup returns CDR1 MNHEY and CDR2 SMNVEV (reference sequence). This CDR3 reads CASSISGTREKLFF. The CDR3 DNA reads TGTGCCAGCAGTATCTCCGGGACGAGGGAAAAACTGTTTTTT.

The chain links TRBV20-1 to TRBJ2-1; D call uncertain. The germline V gene encodes CDR1 DFQATT and CDR2 SNEGSKA (reference sequence). V was trimmed by 8 bases and J by 5 bases, leaving 4 bases between them. The CDR3 totals 9 residues. CDR3 sequence reads: CSLNNEQFF. The CDR3 bases are TGCAGTCTGAACAATGAGCAGTTCTTC.

This clonotype was seen more than once but under ten times. This chain links TRBV2 with TRBJ2-3; 11 nucleotides agree with TRBD2. The trim removed 9 bases at V and 7 bases at J, leaving 9 bases unmatched. This CDR3 has 14 residues. Germline V lookup: CDR1 SNHLY, CDR2 FYNNEI. This CDR3 is CASTLAGGPNTQYF. The CDR3 DNA reads as TGTGCCAGTACGTTAGCGGGGGGGCCAAATACGCAGTATTTT.

This clonotype came up a few times. The chain links TRBV4-1 to TRBJ2-3; 10 bases map to TRBD2. Per the germline V gene, CDR1 is MGHRA and CDR2 is YSYEKL. The CDR3 runs to 16 residues. J lost 6 bases, V lost 4 bases, and 10 bases had no gene match. CDR3 nucleotide sequence: TGCGCCAGCAGCCTCGGAGGGAGCGGGGGGGCTGATACGCAGTATTTT. Its translation is CASSLGGSGGADTQYF.

The chain is built from TRBV20-1 and TRBJ2-7; 8 nucleotides match TRBD1. Trimming took 1 base from V and 4 from J; bases not matched to a gene: 12. Per germline, CDR1 DFQATT and CDR2 SNEGSKA (reference sequence). This CDR3 spans 16 amino acids. CDR3 nucleotides: TGCAGTGCTAGAGGGTTCGTATTGGGACAGGTATACGAGCAGTACTTC. Translated: CSARGFVLGQVYEQYF.

V and J are TRBV10-3 and TRBJ1-4; no clear D. The germline V gene has CDR1 ENHRY and CDR2 SYGVKD. V dropped 0 bases and J dropped 8 bases, with 7 bases sitting between them. There are 13 residues in the CDR3. The CDR3 region is CAISESMYEKLFF. Here the CDR3 DNA reads TGTGCCATCAGTGAGTCCATGTACGAAAAACTGTTTTTT.

The J gene is TRBJ2-7, the V gene TRBV6-1; TRBD2 matches at 9 bases. Germline trimming cut 3 bases from V and 3 bases from J; bases unmatched to any gene: 3. CDR1 is MNHNS, CDR2 SASEGT, per germline. There are 14 residues in the CDR3. The CDR3: CASSEISGGYEQYF. The CDR3 nucleotides are TGTGCCAGCAGTGAGATTAGCGGGGGCTACGAGCAGTACTTC.

This clonotype was recorded once. The chain uses TRBV19 and TRBJ1-5; 7 positions agree with TRBD1. CDR3 size: 16 residues. Losses at the gene ends were 1 base for V and 4 bases for J; bases not matched to a gene: 7. Per germline, CDR1 LNHDA and CDR2 SQIVND (reference sequence). CDR3 amino acids: CASSIGAGQRNQPQHF. The DNA of the CDR3 is TGTGCCAGTAGTATAGGCGCGGGACAGCGGAATCAGCCCCAGCATTTT.

The count of this clonotype is one. A junction end diverges from the germline sequence, so it may reflect a read error. The rearrangement links TRBV29-1 to TRBJ1-1; D remains ambiguous. CDR3 size: 13 residues. The V gene's germline CDR1 is SQVTM and CDR2 ANQGSEA. CDR3 bases: TGCAGCGTCCTAATGGGAATCTACGCTGAAGCTTCCTTT. Translation gives CSVLMGIYAEASF.

The CDR3 nucleotides read TGTGCCAGCAGCTTACCTAGCGGAAAAGAGACCCAGTACTTC. As protein: CASSLPSGKETQYF. The chain has TRBV7-9 and TRBJ2-5, with 7 bases that match TRBD2. Trimming removed 2 bases from V and 3 bases from J; junction bases left unmatched: 3. Germline CDR1 is SEHNR and CDR2 is FQNEAQ (reference sequence). The CDR3 extends over 14 amino acids.

The J gene is TRBJ2-3, the V gene TRBV30; tentatively, D is TRBD1 (6 bases). The CDR3 totals 15 residues. The V gene lost 3 bases and the J gene lost 2 bases, with 15 bases spanning the gap. The germline V gene encodes CDR1 GTSNPN and CDR2 SVGIG (reference sequence). CDR3 residues: CAWRTQGPYTDTQYF. CDR3 in DNA: TGTGCCTGGAGAACACAGGGACCTTACACAGATACGCAGTATTTT.